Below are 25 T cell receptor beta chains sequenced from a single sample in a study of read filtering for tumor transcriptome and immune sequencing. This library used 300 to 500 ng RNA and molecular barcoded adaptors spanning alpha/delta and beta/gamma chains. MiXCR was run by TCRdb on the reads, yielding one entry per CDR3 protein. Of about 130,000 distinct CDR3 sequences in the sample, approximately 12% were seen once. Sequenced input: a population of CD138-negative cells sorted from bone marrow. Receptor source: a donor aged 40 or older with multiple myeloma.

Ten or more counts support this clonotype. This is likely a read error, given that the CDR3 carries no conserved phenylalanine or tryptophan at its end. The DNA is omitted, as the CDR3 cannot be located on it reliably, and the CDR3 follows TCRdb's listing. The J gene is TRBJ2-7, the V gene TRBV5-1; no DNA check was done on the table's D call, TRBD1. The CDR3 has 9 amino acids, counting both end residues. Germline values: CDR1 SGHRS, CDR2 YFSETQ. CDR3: CASSPLGMI.

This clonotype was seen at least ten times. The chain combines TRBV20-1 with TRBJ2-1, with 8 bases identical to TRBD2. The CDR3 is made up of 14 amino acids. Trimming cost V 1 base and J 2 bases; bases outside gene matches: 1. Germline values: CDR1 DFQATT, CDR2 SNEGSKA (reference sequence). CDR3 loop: CSARGGLAYNEQFF. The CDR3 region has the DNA TGCAGTGCTAGAGGGGGACTAGCCTACAATGAGCAGTTCTTC.

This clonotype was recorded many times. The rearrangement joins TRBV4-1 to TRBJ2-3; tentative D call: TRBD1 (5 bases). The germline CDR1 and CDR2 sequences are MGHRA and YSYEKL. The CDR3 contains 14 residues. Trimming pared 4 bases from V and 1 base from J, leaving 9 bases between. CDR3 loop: CASSPKQGTDTQYF. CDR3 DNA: TGCGCCAGCAGCCCTAAACAGGGCACAGATACGCAGTATTTT.

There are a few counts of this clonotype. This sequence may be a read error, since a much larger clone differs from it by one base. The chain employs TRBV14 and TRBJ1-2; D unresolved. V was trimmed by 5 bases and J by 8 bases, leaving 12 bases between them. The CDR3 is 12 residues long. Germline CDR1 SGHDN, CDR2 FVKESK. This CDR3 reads CASSSGVLGYTF. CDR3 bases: TGTGCCAGCAGCAGTGGAGTTCTAGGCTACACCTTC.

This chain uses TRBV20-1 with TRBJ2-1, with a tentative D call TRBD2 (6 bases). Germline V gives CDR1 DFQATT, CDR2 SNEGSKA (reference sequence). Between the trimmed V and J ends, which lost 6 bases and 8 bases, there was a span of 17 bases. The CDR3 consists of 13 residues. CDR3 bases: TGCAGTGCCGGGACTGGCGGGATCTATGAGCAGTTCTTC. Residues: CSAGTGGIYEQFF.

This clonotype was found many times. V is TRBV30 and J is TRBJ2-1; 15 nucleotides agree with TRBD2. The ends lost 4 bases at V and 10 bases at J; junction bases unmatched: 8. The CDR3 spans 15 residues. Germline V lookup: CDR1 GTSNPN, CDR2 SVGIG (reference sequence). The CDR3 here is CAWTTGLAGGREQFF. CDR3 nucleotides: TGTGCCTGGACCACGGGACTAGCGGGAGGTCGGGAGCAGTTCTTC.

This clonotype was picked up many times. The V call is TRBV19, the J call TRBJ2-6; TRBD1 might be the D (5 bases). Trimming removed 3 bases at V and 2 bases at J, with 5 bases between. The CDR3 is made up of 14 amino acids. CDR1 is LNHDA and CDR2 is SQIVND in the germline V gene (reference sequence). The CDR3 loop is CASSMTAGANVLTF. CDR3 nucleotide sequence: TGTGCCAGTAGTATGACAGCTGGGGCCAACGTCCTGACTTTC.

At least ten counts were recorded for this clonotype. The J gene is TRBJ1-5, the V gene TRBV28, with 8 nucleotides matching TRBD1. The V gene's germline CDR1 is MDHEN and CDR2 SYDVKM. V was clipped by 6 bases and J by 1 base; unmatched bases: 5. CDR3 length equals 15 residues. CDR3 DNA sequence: TGTGCCAGCAGCCTGGACAGGGCCAGCAATCAGCCCCAGCATTTT. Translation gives CASSLDRASNQPQHF.

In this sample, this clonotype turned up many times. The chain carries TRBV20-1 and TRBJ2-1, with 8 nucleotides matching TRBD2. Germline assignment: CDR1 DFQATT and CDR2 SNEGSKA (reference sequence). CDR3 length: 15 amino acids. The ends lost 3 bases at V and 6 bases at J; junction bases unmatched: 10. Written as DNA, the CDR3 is TGCAGTGCTAGTTCAGGAGCGGGGGCGGGCAATGAGCAGTTCTTC. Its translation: CSASSGAGAGNEQFF.

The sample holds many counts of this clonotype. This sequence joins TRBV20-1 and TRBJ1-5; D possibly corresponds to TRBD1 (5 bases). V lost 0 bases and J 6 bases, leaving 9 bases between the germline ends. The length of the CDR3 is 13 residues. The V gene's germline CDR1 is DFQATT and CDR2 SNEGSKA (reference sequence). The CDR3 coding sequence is TGCAGTGCTAGAGATGGCGGGGCTCAGCCCCAGCATTTT. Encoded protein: CSARDGGAQPQHF.

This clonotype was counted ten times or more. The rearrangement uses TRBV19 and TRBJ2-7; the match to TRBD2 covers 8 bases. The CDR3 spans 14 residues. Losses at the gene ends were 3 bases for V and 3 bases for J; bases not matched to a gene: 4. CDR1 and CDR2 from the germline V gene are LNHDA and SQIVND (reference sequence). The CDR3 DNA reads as TGTGCCAGTAGTATCGGGGGGGAAGGCTACGAGCAGTACTTC. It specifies CASSIGGEGYEQYF.

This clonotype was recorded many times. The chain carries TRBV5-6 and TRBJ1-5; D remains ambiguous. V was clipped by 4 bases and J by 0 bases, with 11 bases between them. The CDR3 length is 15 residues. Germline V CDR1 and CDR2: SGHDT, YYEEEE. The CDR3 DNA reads TGTGCCAGCAGCAATGGGATCCTTAGCAATCAGCCCCAGCATTTT. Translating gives CASSNGILSNQPQHF.

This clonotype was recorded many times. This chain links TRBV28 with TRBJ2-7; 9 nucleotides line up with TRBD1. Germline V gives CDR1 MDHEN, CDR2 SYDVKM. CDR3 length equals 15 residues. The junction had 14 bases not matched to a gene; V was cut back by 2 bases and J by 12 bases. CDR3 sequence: CASSLPGQGYSKLYF. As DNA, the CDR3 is TGTGCCAGCAGTTTACCGGGACAGGGTTATAGTAAATTGTACTTC.

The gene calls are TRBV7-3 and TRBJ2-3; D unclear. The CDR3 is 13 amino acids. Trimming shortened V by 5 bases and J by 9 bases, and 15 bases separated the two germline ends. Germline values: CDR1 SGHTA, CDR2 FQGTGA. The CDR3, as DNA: TGTGCCAGCAGCCGCCTTGTAAGCGCGACGCAGTATTTT. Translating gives CASSRLVSATQYF.

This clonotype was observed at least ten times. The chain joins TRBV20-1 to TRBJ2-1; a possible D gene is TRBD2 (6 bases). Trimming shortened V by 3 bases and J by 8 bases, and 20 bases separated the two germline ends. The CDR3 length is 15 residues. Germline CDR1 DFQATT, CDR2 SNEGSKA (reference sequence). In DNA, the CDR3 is TGCAGTGCTAGGGACCAGCGGGTGAATTACGATGAGCAGTTCTTC. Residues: CSARDQRVNYDEQFF.

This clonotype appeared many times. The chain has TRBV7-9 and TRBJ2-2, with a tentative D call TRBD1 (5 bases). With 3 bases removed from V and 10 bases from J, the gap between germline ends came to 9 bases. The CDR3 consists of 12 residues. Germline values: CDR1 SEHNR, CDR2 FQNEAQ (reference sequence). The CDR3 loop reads CASSLGLVELFF. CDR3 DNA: TGTGCCAGCAGCTTGGGGCTCGTGGAGCTGTTTTTT.

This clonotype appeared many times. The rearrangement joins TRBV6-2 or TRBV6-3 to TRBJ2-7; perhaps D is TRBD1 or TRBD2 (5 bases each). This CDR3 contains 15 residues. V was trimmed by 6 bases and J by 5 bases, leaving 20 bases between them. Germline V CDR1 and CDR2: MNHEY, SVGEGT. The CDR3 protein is CASSLGRTPGDEQYF. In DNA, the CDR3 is TGTGCCAGCAGCCTGGGACGCACCCCGGGTGACGAGCAGTACTTC.

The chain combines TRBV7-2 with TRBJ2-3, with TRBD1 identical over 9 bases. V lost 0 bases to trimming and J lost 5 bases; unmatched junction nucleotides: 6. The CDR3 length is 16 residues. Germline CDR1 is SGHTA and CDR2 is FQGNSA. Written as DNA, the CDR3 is TGTGCCAGCAGCTTAGCTAGGACAGGGGTGGAAGATACGCAGTATTTT. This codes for CASSLARTGVEDTQYF.

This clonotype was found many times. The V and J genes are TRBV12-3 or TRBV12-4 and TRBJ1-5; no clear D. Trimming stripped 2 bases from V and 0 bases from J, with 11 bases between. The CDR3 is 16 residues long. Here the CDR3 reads CASSLRAEYSNQPQHF. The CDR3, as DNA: TGTGCCAGCAGTTTACGGGCAGAGTATAGCAATCAGCCCCAGCATTTT.

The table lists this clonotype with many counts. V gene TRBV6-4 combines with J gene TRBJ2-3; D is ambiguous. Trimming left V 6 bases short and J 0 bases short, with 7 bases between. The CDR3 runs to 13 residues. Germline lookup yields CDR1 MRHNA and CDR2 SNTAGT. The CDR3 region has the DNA TGTGCCAGCAGGCTGACCAGCACAGATACGCAGTATTTT. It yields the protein CASRLTSTDTQYF.

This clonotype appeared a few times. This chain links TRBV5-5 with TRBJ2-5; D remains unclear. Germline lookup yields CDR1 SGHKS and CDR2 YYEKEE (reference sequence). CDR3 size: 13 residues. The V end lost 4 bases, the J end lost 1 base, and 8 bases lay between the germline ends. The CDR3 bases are TGTGCCAGCAGCCTAGACCCCCAAGAGACCCAGTACTTC. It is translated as CASSLDPQETQYF.

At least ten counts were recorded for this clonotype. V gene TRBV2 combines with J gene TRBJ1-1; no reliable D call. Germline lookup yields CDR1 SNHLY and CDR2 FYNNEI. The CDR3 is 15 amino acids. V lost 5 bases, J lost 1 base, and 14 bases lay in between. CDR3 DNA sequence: TGTGCCAGCAGTCCTATGGAAGGAGCGAACACTGAAGCTTTCTTT. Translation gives CASSPMEGANTEAFF. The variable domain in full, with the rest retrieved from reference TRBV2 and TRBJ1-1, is EPEVTQTPSHQVTQMGQEVILRCVPISNHLYFYWYRQILGQKVEFLVSFYNNEISEKSEIFDDQFSVERPDGSNFTLKIRSTKLEDSAMYFCASSPMEGANTEAFFGQGTRLTVV.

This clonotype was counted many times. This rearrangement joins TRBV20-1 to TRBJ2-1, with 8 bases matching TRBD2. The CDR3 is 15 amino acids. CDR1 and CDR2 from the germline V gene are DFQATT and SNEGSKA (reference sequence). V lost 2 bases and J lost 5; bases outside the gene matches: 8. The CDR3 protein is CSARPGSGRDNEQFF. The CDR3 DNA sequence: TGCAGTGCTAGACCAGGCAGCGGGAGAGACAATGAGCAGTTCTTC.

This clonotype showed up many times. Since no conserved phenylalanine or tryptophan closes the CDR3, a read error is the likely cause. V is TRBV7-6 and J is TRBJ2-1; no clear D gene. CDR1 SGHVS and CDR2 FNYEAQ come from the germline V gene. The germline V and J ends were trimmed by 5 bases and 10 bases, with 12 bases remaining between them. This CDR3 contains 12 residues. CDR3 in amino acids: CASSPASGEQFL. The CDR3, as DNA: TGTGCCAGCAGCCCAGCTTCAGGAGAGCAGTTCCTC.

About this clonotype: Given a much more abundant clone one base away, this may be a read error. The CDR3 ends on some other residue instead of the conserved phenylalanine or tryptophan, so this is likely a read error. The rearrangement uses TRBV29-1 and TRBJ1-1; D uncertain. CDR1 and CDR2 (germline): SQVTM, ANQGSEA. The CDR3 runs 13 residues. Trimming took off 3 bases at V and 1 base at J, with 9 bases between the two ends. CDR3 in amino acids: CSVERTENTEAFL. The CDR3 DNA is TGCAGCGTTGAGAGAACAGAGAACACTGAAGCTTTCCTT.